This TCR beta chain was sequenced for a study of identical twins (dated by TCRdb to about 2016). At the level of the whole study: The study deep-sequenced TCR alpha and beta repertoires from monozygotic twins, unrelated adults of various ages and cord blood to test whether fetal clonotypes persist. Replicate twin experiments were performed at different times using different library preparation protocols to rule out contamination.

Overall study outcomes, separate from this receptor: Because the same donors could not be followed over many years, the conclusions relied on cross-sectional statistical analysis. Invariant T cells such as MAIT and iNKT could partly confound zero-insertion analyses, although diverse VJ usage argued against such confounding for most clonotypes. Abundant cord blood beta clonotypes had fewer insertions, young adult naive repertoires showed a similar but weaker trend, and memory repertoires showed no such trend. A weaker excess of twin sharing was found in beta out-of-frame sequences because the signal-to-noise ratio was lowered by fewer shared sequences. Compared with coincidental sharing between unrelated individuals, an excess of low generation-probability sequences was observed among out-of-frame TCR alpha sequences shared between twins. Recombination models systematically underestimated out-of-frame TCR alpha sharing in monozygotic twins but agreed with sharing between unrelated individuals.

A note on this clonotype: Its antigen has not been determined. Per-base quality was not reported, and no clone a single base away is much larger than it.

Receptor amplification or capture employed 5' RACE. Sequencing was performed on an Illumina HiSeq 2000. Template switching introduced a universal primer binding site; the final cDNA contained a unique molecular identifier, enabling accurate counting of TCR cDNA molecules. Specific primers in the conserved constant-segment region were used to synthesize first-strand cDNA for the TCR alpha and beta chains. To control for contamination, every cDNA library carried two barcodes: a SMART-Mk sample barcode plus Illumina barcodes. TruSeq adapter sequences, together with Illumina sample barcodes, were added in two successive PCR steps. The TCR alpha and beta cDNA libraries were sequenced on the Illumina HiSeq platform using custom primers. The source study handled its data this way. Raw reads were processed with MiGEC to extract unique molecular identifiers, and MiXCR was used to determine CDR3 positions. Recombination models were inferred per individual with the repgenHMM and IGoR tools using an EM algorithm. Shared clonotypes were analyzed with the tcR package in R, and sharing was normalized by the product of cloneset sizes. To study raw recombination free of thymic and clonal selection effects, out-of-frame nonproductive sequences were analyzed. TCRdb reanalyzed the raw reads on its own, using fastp at Q25 for trimming and MiXCR for clone calling, and kept in-frame beta chains. Entries are consolidated by CDR3 protein sequence, retaining the most common genes and DNA. TCRdb, not the original authors, processed these V and J calls. The sample contains more than 1.5 million distinct CDR3 sequences, roughly a third of them found a single time. The top ten clones comprise about 0.25% of the sample.

Every donor was a healthy Caucasian. At the junction V is shortened by 7 bases and J by 6 bases, with 22 bases in between. The CDR3 goes from the cysteine to the phenylalanine over 15 residues. The sequence is cut down to CDR3 DNA, 45 bases in frame from base 1. CDR1 and CDR2 were assigned from the germline V gene as SNHLY and FYNNEI. The TCR comes from a newborn girl in good health. The rearranged chain carries TRBV2 and TRBJ2-7, and perhaps TRBD2 as D gene, on 5 matching bases. The sequenced sample was cord blood. The CDR3 has the sequence CASTPASRTGVEQYF. The bases are TGTGCCAGCACTCCCGCTAGTCGGACTGGGGTCGAGCAGTACTTC.